The rows below give T cell receptor beta chains drawn from one sample of a study of blood T cell repertoires in COVID-19. Repertoires were generated with immunoSEQ multiplex PCR, while TCRdb's copy carries only in-frame clones and drops some. Among some 150,000 clones, roughly 90% were seen once, and the ten largest hold 1.2%. The sequenced material came from PBMCs or T cells enriched from blood (not recorded which). The receptors here all came from a young woman with acute COVID-19. Both conserved end residues are part of each CDR3. The D gene is left open where the match is weak. Clone size appears in some rows only: once, few, many, or a class for an expanded clone.

V,size,D,J,DNA,CDR3
TRBV28,.,TRBD1,TRBJ1-6,TGTGCCAGCAGTTTAATGGGGACAGGGGGCTTACCCCTCCACTTT,CASSLMGTGGLPLHF
TRBV7-9,.,.,TRBJ1-3,TGTGCCAGCAGCTCTTTTAGAATCTCTGGAAACACCATATATTTT,CASSSFRISGNTIYF
TRBV24-1,.,TRBD1,TRBJ1-1,TGTGCCACCAGTGTAGGGACAGCCACTGAAGCTTTCTTT,CATSVGTATEAFF
TRBV19,.,TRBD1,TRBJ2-7,TGTGCCAGTAGTAGACCTCCCGGGACAGGGAAATACGAGCAGTACTTC,CASSRPPGTGKYEQYF
TRBV28,.,TRBD2,TRBJ2-1,TGTGCCAGCAGACTCAAAACTAGCGGGCCCTACAATGAGCAGTTCTTC,CASRLKTSGPYNEQFF
TRBV19,.,.,TRBJ2-7,TGTGCCAGTAGTATCGGAGGGGAAAGCCCCTACGAGCAGTACTTC,CASSIGGESPYEQYF
TRBV7-2,.,TRBD1,TRBJ2-7,TGTGCCAGCAGCTTAGCGGGGACAGCAGCCTACGAGCAGTACTTC,CASSLAGTAAYEQYF
TRBV5-4,.,TRBD2,TRBJ2-5,TGTGCCAGCAGGAGGGGAGGGACGCGCCAAGAGACCCAGTACTTC,CASRRGGTRQETQYF
TRBV19,.,.,TRBJ2-1,TGTGCCAGTAGCAAGGGGCCCTACAATGAGCAGTTCTTC,CASSKGPYNEQFF
TRBV19,.,TRBD1,TRBJ2-2,TGTGCCAGTAGTATTCCGGGACAGGGAAACACCGGGGAGCTGTTTTTT,CASSIPGQGNTGELFF
TRBV19,.,TRBD2,TRBJ2-7,TGTGCCAGTAGTATTTCCAGCGGGGACTCCTACGAGCAGTACTTC,CASSISSGDSYEQYF
TRBV9,.,TRBD1,TRBJ2-7,TGTGCCAGCAGCGCCGGGGACAGCGGCGGCGAGCAGTACTTC,CASSAGDSGGEQYF
TRBV19,.,TRBD1,TRBJ1-2,TGTGCCAGTAGCACCGACAGGGGGCGAGACTATGGCTACACCTTC,CASSTDRGRDYGYTF
TRBV6-2/TRBV6-3,.,TRBD1,TRBJ1-6,TGTGCCAGCAGTTACGAGGACAGGGCATCCTCACCCCTCCACTTT,CASSYEDRASSPLHF
TRBV21-1,few,.,TRBJ2-7,TGTGCCAGCAGCAAAGACGGGCGGGAGAGGTCCTACGAGCAGTACTTC,CASSKDGRERSYEQYF
TRBV12-3/TRBV12-4,.,.,TRBJ1-2,TGTGCCAGCAGTTTTTCAGGGTCGGGCGGCTACACCTTC,CASSFSGSGGYTF
TRBV5-1,.,TRBD1,TRBJ2-2,TGCGCCAGCAGCTTCACAGGGGGCACGGAGTCCGGGGAGCTGTTTTTT,CASSFTGGTESGELFF
TRBV6-4,once,.,TRBJ2-6,TGTGCCAGCAGTGACTCTGTAGGGGAAGCCAACGTCCTGACTTTC,CASSDSVGEANVLTF
TRBV28,.,TRBD1,TRBJ2-7,TGTGCCAGCAGTCCAGGGACAGGGGAAGGGAAAGGGCAGTACTTC,CASSPGTGEGKGQYF
TRBV19,.,TRBD2,TRBJ2-7,TGTGCCTCAGGCCTCGCGGGAGAAAACTACGAGCAGTACTTC,CASGLAGENYEQYF
TRBV4-3,.,.,TRBJ1-5,TGCGCCAGCAGCCAAGAATTCCGTAATAATCAGCCCCAGCATTTT,CASSQEFRNNQPQHF
TRBV28,.,TRBD1,TRBJ2-5,TGTGCCAGCAGCCACAGGGGGCCAGAGACCCAGTACTTC,CASSHRGPETQYF
TRBV27,once,.,TRBJ1-6,TGTGCCAGCAGTGGACAGAGCAATTCACCCCTCCACTTT,CASSGQSNSPLHF
TRBV28,.,TRBD2,TRBJ2-1,TGTGCCAGCAGTCCTAGGACTAGCCGCTCCTACAATGAGCAGTTCTTC,CASSPRTSRSYNEQFF
TRBV28,.,.,TRBJ2-3,TGTGCCAGCAGTTTAAGCCTCTATGGGCCGACAGATACGCAGTATTTT,CASSLSLYGPTDTQYF
TRBV30,.,.,TRBJ1-1,TGTGCCTGGAATCGGGGGGGCGACACTGAAGCTTTCTTT,CAWNRGGDTEAFF
TRBV28,many,TRBD1,TRBJ2-7,TGTGCCAGCAGTTTTCGGTTGGGACAGGGGACGTTGGAGCAGTACTTC,CASSFRLGQGTLEQYF
TRBV5-1,few,.,TRBJ1-4,TGCGCCAGCAGGGACAGCCCTAATGAAAAACTGTTTTTT,CASRDSPNEKLFF
TRBV29-1,.,TRBD2,TRBJ2-1,TGCAGCGCGGCAGGCCTAGCGGGACTCAATGAGCAGTTCTTC,CSAAGLAGLNEQFF
TRBV11-2,.,TRBD2,TRBJ2-7,TGTGCCAGCAGCCCGGGACTAGCGGGGAGCTACGAGCAGTACTTC,CASSPGLAGSYEQYF
TRBV7-9,few,TRBD1,TRBJ1-1,TGTGCCAGCAGCTCCCCGACAGGGGAGGGGGCTGAAGCTTTCTTT,CASSSPTGEGAEAFF
TRBV7-9,.,.,TRBJ2-2,TGTGCCAGCAGCCTCCGACAGGTTCACACCGGGGAGCTGTTTTTT,CASSLRQVHTGELFF
TRBV4-2,.,TRBD1,TRBJ1-5,TGTGCCAGCAGCCAGGGTGGACAGGGGAATCAGCCCCAGCATTTT,CASSQGGQGNQPQHF
TRBV5-5,few,.,TRBJ2-7,TGTGCCAGCAGCGGGCCCTACGAGCAGTACTTC,CASSGPYEQYF
TRBV9,.,TRBD2,TRBJ2-5,TGTGCCAGCAGCGCGAGGGGTGGACTAGCGGGAGCCGAGGGAGGGGAGACCCAGTACTTC,CASSARGGLAGAEGGETQYF
TRBV7-2,.,TRBD2,TRBJ2-1,TGTGCCAGCAGCCTACGAGGGACTAGCGGGAAGAATGAGCAGTTCTTC,CASSLRGTSGKNEQFF
TRBV28,.,.,TRBJ1-4,TGTGCCAGCAGTTCTCAGGGGTGGGGTGAAAAACTGTTTTTT,CASSSQGWGEKLFF
TRBV7-8,.,.,TRBJ2-1,TGTGCCAGCAGCTTAGCGGGAGGCCTCTACAATGAGCAGTTCTTC,CASSLAGGLYNEQFF
TRBV7-9,.,.,TRBJ1-5,TGTGCCAGCAGCCCCCAGGGAGGACAGCCCCAGCATTTT,CASSPQGGQPQHF
TRBV21-1,.,.,TRBJ2-2,TGTGCCAGCAGCATCCTGGGGCTGTCCACCGGGGAGCTGTTTTTT,CASSILGLSTGELFF
TRBV30,.,.,TRBJ1-3,TGTGCCTGGAGTGTACTCCCCATCTCTGGAAACACCATATATTTT,CAWSVLPISGNTIYF
TRBV5-8,.,.,TRBJ2-3,TGTGCCAGCAGTTTGGTCCGAAGGACTAGCACAGATACGCAGTATTTT,CASSLVRRTSTDTQYF